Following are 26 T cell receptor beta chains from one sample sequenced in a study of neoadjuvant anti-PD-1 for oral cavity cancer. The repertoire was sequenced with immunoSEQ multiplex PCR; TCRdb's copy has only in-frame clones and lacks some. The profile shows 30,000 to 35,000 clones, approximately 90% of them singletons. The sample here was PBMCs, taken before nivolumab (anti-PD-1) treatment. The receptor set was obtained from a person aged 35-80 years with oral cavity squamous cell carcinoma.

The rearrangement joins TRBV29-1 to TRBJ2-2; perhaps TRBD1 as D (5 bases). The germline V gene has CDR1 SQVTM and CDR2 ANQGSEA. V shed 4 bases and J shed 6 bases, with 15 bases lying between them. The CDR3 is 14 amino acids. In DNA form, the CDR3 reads TGCAGCGTTGCGATATGGGGCGCTTCCGGGGAGCTGTTTTTT. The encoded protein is CSVAIWGASGELFF.

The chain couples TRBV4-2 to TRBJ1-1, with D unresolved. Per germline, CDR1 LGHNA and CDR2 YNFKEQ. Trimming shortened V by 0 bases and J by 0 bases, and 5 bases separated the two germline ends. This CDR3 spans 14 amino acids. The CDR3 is CASSQDWLNTEAFF. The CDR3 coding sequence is TGTGCCAGCAGCCAAGATTGGTTGAACACTGAAGCTTTCTTT.

The CDR3: CASSPAGANYGYTF. The CDR3 DNA follows: TGTGCCAGCAGTCCCGCTGGAGCTAACTATGGCTACACCTTC. The rearrangement links TRBV27 to TRBJ1-2; unclear D gene. V lost 5 bases and J 0 bases, leaving 10 bases between the germline ends. In germline, CDR1 is MNHEY, CDR2 SMNVEV (reference sequence). The CDR3 is made up of 14 amino acids.

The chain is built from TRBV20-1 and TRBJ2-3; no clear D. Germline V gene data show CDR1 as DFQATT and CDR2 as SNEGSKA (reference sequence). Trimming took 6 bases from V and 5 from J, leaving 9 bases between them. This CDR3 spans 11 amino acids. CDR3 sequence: CSALLGDTQYF. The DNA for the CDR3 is TGCAGTGCCCTCCTCGGAGATACGCAGTATTTT.

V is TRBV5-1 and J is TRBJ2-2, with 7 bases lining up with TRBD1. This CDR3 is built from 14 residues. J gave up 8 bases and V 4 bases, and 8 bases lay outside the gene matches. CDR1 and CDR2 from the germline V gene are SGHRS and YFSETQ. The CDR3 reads CASSIDRVGGELFF. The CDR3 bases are TGCGCCAGCAGCATCGACAGGGTTGGTGGGGAGCTGTTTTTT.

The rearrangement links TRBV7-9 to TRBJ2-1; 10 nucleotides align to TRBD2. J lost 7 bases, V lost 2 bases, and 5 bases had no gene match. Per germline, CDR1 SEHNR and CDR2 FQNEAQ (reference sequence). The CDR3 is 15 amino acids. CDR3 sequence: CASSLSSGGQNEQFF. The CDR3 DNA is TGTGCCAGCAGCTTATCTAGCGGGGGCCAGAATGAGCAGTTCTTC.

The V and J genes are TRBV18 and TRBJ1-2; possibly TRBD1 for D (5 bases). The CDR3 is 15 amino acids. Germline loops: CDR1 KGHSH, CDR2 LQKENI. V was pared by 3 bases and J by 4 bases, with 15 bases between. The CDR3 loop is CASSPPGRERYGYTF. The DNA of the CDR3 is TGTGCCAGCTCACCTCCGGGACGGGAGCGCTATGGCTACACCTTC.

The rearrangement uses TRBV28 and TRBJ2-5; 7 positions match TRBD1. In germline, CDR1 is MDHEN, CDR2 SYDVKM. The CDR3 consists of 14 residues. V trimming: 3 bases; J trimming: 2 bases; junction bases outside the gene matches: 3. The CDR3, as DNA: TGTGCCAGCAGTTTCGACAGGGCTCAAGAGACCCAGTACTTC. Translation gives CASSFDRAQETQYF. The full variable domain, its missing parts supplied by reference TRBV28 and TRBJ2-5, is DVKVTQSSRYLVKRTGEKVFLECVQDMDHENMFWYRQDPGLGLRLIYFSYDVKMKEKGDIPEGYSVSREKKERFSLILESASTNQTSMYLCASSFDRAQETQYFGPGTRLLVL.

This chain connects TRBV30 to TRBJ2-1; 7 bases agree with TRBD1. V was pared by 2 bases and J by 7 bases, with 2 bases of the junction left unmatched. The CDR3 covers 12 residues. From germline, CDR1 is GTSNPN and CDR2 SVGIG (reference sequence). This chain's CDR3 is CAWSMTGNEQFF. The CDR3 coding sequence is TGTGCCTGGAGTATGACAGGGAATGAGCAGTTCTTC. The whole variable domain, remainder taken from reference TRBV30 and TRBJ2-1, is SQTIHQWPATLVQPVGSPLSLECTVEGTSNPNLYWYRQAAGRGLQLLFYSVGIGQISSEVPQNLSASRPQDRQFILSSKKLLLSDSGFYLCAWSMTGNEQFFGPGTRLTVL.

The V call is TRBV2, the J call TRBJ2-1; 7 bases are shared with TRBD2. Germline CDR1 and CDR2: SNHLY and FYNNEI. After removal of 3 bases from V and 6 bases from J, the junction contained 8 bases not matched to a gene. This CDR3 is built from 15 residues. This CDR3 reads CASSETSLSSNEQFF. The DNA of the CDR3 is TGTGCCAGCAGTGAGACTAGCCTTTCGAGCAATGAGCAGTTCTTC.

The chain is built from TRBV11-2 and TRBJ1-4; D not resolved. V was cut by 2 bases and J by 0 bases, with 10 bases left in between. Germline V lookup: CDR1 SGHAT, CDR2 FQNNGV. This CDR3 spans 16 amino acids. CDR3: CASSLPSSATNEKLFF. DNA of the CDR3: TGTGCCAGCAGCTTACCCTCAAGTGCAACTAATGAAAAACTGTTTTTT.

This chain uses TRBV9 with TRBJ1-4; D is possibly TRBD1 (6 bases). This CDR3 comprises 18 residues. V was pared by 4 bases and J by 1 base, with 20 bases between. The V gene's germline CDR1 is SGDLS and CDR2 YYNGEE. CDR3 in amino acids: CASSPTMTGGETNEKLFF. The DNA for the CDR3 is TGTGCCAGCAGCCCCACCATGACAGGAGGGGAAACTAATGAAAAACTGTTTTTT.

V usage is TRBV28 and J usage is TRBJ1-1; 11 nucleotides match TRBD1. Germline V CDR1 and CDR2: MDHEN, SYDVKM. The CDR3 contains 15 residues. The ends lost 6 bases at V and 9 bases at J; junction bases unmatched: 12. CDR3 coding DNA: TGTGCCAGCAGCCACTGGGACAGGGGGGCTCCCAAAGCTTTCTTT. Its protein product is CASSHWDRGAPKAFF. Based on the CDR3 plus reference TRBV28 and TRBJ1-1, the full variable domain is DVKVTQSSRYLVKRTGEKVFLECVQDMDHENMFWYRQDPGLGLRLIYFSYDVKMKEKGDIPEGYSVSREKKERFSLILESASTNQTSMYLCASSHWDRGAPKAFFGQGTRLTVV.

This chain's CDR3 is CASSHGLGGNTIYF. For the CDR3, the DNA is TGCGCCAGCAGCCATGGTCTGGGTGGAAACACCATATATTTT. V usage is TRBV4-1 and J usage is TRBJ1-3; no reliable D call. V lost 3 bases and J lost 3, with 9 bases in between. The CDR3 extends over 14 amino acids. CDR1 MGHRA and CDR2 YSYEKL come from the germline V gene.

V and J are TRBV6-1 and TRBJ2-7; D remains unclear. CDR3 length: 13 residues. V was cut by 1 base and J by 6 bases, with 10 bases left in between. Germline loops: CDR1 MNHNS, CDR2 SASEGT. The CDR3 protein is CASSEGLDGEQYF. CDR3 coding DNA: TGTGCCAGCAGTGAAGGGCTCGACGGCGAGCAGTACTTC.

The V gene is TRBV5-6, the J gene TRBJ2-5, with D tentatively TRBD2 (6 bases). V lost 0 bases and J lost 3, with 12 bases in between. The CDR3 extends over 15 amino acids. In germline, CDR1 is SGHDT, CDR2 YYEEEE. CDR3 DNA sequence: TGTGCCAGCAGCTTGGATCGGCGGGAAAAAGAGACCCAGTACTTC. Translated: CASSLDRREKETQYF.

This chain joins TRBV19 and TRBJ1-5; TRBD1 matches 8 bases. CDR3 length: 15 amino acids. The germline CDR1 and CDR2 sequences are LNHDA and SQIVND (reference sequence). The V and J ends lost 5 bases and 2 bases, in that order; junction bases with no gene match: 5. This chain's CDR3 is CASSAGQAGNQPQHF. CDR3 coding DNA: TGTGCCAGTAGTGCGGGACAGGCGGGCAATCAGCCCCAGCATTTT.

CDR3 residues: CASSLMFGTGGYEQYF. Here the CDR3 DNA reads TGTGCCAGCAGCTTAATGTTCGGGACAGGGGGCTACGAGCAGTACTTC. This chain links TRBV11-2 with TRBJ2-7; 11 bases are a match to TRBD1. Trimming took 2 bases from V and 3 from J; bases not matched to a gene: 6. Germline V CDR1 and CDR2: SGHAT, FQNNGV. The CDR3 has 16 residues.

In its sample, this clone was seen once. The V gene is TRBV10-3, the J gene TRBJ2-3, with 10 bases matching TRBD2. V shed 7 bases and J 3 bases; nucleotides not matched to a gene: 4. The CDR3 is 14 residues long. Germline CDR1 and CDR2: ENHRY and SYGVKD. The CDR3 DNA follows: TGTGCCATCACAGCGGGGGGGCCGACAGATACGCAGTATTTT. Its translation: CAITAGGPTDTQYF.

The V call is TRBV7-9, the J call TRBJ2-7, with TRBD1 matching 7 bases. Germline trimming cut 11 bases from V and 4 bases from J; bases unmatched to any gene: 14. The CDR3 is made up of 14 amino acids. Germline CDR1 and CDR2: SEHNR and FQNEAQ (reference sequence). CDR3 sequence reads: CAGGREDRAYEQYF. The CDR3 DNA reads TGTGCCGGGGGTAGGGAAGACAGGGCTTACGAGCAGTACTTC.

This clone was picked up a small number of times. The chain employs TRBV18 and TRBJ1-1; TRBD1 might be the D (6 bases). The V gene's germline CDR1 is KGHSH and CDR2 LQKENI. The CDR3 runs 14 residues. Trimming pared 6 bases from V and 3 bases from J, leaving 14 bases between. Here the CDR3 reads CASSRTAMDTEAFF. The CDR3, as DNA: TGTGCCAGCTCGCGGACAGCGATGGACACTGAAGCTTTCTTT. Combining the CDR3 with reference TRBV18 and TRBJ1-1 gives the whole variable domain NAGVMQNPRHLVRRRGQEARLRCSPMKGHSHVYWYRQLPEEGLKFMVYLQKENIIDESGMPKERFSAEFPKEGPSILRIQQVVRGDSAAYFCASSRTAMDTEAFFGQGTRLTVV.

CDR3 DNA: TGTGCCAGCAGCCTCCGAGGTAACACCATATATTTT. Amino acids: CASSLRGNTIYF. This rearrangement joins TRBV11-2 to TRBJ1-3; D unresolved. CDR1 is SGHAT and CDR2 is FQNNGV in the germline V gene. The CDR3 has 12 amino acids. With 5 bases removed from V and 7 bases from J, the gap between germline ends came to 9 bases.

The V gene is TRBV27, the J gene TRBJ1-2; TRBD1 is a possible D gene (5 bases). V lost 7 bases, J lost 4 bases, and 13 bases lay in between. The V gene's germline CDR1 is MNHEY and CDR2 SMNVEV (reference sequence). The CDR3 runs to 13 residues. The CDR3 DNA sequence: TGTGCCAGCACCTCAGGGTCTGCCTATGGCTACACCTTC. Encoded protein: CASTSGSAYGYTF.

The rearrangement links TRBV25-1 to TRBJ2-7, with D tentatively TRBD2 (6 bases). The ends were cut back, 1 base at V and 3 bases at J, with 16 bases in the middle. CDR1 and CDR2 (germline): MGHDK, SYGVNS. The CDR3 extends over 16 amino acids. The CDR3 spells CASSELGGLNNYEQYF. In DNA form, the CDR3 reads TGTGCCAGCAGTGAATTGGGGGGATTGAATAACTACGAGCAGTACTTC.

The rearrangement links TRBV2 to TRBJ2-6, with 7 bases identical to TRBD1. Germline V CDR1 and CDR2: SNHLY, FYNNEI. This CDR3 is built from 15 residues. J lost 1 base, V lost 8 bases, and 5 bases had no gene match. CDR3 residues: CASGTVESGANVLTF. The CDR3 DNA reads TGTGCCAGCGGGACAGTCGAATCTGGGGCCAACGTCCTGACTTTC.

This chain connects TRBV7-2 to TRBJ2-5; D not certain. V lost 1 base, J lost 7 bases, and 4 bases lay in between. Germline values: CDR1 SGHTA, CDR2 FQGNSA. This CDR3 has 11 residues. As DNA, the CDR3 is TGTGCCAGCAGCTTAGGCGGGACCCAGTACTTC. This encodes CASSLGGTQYF. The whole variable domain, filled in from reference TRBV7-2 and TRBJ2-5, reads GAGVSQSPSNKVTEKGKDVELRCDPISGHTALYWYRQSLGQGLEFLIYFQGNSAPDKSGLPSDRFSAERTGGSVSTLTIQRTQQEDSAVYLCASSLGGTQYFGPGTRLLVL.